Included here is one TCR beta chain sequence, with context. The data belong to a study of blood T cell repertoires in COVID-19. Study as a whole: Samples of COVID-19 (acute and convalescent) were obtained from the United States, Italy and Spain. The cDNA or gDNA used as material had been derived from T cells, B-cell-depleted T cells, or PBMCs.

Per the study methods: Amplified reference gene primers provided the basis for estimating nucleated cell counts. Sequencing was performed with immunoSEQ multiplex PCR; in TCRdb, only in-frame clones are kept and a portion is missing. V and J calls and clone size follow that table, whereas D and trimming were derived from the DNA. The sample holds over 250,000 clones, over 75% seen once. CDR1 is MNHEY and CDR2 is SMNVEV in the germline V gene (reference sequence). The CDR3 runs to 13 residues. The V and J ends lost 6 bases and 12 bases, in that order; junction bases with no gene match: 13. This sequence joins TRBV27 and TRBJ1-1, with 7 bases identical to TRBD1. Sequencing input: peripheral blood. The clonotype was recovered from a human donor in a cohort sampled during active COVID-19. The CDR3 bases are TGTGCCAGCAGGGTATTCGGACAGGCTAAAACTTTCTTT. Its translation is CASRVFGQAKTFF.